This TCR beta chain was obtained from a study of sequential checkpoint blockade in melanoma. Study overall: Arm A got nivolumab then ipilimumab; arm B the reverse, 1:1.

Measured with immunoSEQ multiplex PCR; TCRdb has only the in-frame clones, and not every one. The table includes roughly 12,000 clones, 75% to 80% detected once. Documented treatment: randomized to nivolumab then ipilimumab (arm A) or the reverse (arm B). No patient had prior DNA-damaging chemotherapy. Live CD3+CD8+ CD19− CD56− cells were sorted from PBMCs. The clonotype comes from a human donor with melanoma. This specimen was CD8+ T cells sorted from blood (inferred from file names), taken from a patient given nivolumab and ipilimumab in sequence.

CDR3 protein: CSVEEYRGSYEQYF. Here the CDR3 DNA reads TGCAGCGTTGAAGAATACAGGGGCAGCTACGAGCAGTACTTC. The chain combines TRBV29-1 with TRBJ2-7, with 7 positions matching TRBD1. This CDR3 has 14 amino acids. J was trimmed by 3 bases and V by 0 bases; bases with no gene match: 5. Germline values: CDR1 SQVTM, CDR2 ANQGSEA.